This T cell receptor beta chain was sequenced in a study of control samples from healthy donors and cancer patients. V lost 1 base, J lost 7 bases, and 16 bases lay in between. The CDR3 runs to 15 residues. Germline V gene lookup returns CDR1 LGHNA and CDR2 YNFKEQ. Data came from immunoSEQ multiplex PCR; TCRdb stores just in-frame clones and leaves some out. The sample lists roughly 88,000 clones, about nine tenths seen once, with 17% in the top ten. This sequence originates from a man in his fifties in good health. The chain employs TRBV4-2 and TRBJ1-1, with D possibly TRBD1 on 6 matching bases. The material sequenced was blood. This CDR3 reads CASSQVSGRTDEAFF. DNA for the CDR3: TGTGCCAGCAGCCAAGTATCGGGAAGGACAGATGAAGCTTTCTTT.